This T cell receptor (beta chain) emerged from a study of PD-L1 blockade in urothelial cancer. Turning to the study itself: Analyses were performed on blood at 3 weeks after treatment start (the second dose) and at 6 weeks. A median about 140,000 T cells were found in blood samples.

This clone occurred a few times. The time point denotes: pretreatment peripheral blood. The CDR3 loop spans 17 amino acids. Trimming pared 5 bases from V and 2 bases from J, leaving 20 bases between. Germline CDR1 is SGHVS and CDR2 is FQNEAQ. The table came from immunoSEQ multiplex PCR; TCRdb's copy has only in-frame clones and leaves some out. The sample comprises roughly 54,000 clones, roughly 85% of which are singletons, and about 15% rests with the top ten. This sample comprised PBMCs, obtained around atezolizumab (anti-PD-L1) treatment. This TCR was recovered from a woman aged 55-75 years with urothelial cancer. The rearrangement uses TRBV7-8 and TRBJ2-3, with D possibly TRBD1 on 6 matching bases. The CDR3 sequence is CASSKDRKGSHTDTQYF. The DNA of the CDR3 is TGTGCCAGCAGCAAAGACAGGAAGGGTAGTCACACAGATACGCAGTATTTT.